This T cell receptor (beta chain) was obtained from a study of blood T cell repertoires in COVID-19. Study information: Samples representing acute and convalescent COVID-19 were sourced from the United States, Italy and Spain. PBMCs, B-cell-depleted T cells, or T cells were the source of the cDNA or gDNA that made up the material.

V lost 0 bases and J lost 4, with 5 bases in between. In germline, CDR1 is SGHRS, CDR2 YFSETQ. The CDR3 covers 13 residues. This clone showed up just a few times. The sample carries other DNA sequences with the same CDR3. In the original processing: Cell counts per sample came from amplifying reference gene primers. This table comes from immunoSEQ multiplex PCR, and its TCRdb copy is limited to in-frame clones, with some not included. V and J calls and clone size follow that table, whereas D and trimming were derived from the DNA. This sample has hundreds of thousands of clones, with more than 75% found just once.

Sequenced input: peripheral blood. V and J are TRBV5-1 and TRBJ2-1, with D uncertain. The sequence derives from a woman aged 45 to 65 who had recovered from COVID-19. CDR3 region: CASSLDRYNEQFF. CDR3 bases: TGCGCCAGCAGCTTGGACAGATACAATGAGCAGTTCTTC.